The present TCR beta chain was sequenced within a study of cytomegalovirus exposure and HLA in healthy donors. Study findings and constraints: Relative to equally common others, HLA-associated TCR beta chains showed greater clonal expansion in a later analysis. A later analysis found common viral pathogens apparently linked to several of the most significant clusters.

With 60 Vbeta and 13 Jbeta primers, the PCR was carried out. Assay: immunoSEQ multiplex PCR; the TCRdb copy retains only in-frame clones and omits some. The sample carries fewer than 80,000 clones, about four fifths recorded once. In the case of this clone: The target antigen is unknown.

The sequencing sample was made of PBMCs. The receptor comes from a woman aged 25-40 years in good health and CMV-seronegative.

As DNA, the CDR3 is TGTGCCAGCAGAGGGGTGGGTGAAAAACTGTTTTTT. This gives the protein CASRGVGEKLFF. The V gene is TRBV9, the J gene TRBJ1-4, with D possibly being TRBD1 (5 bases). This CDR3 has 12 residues. V lost 5 bases to trimming and J lost 7 bases, with 9 bases between them. CDR1 and CDR2 (germline): SGDLS, YYNGEE. Using reference TRBV9 and TRBJ1-4 for the parts outside the CDR3, the full variable domain is DSGVTQTPKHLITATGQRVTLRCSPRSGDLSVYWYQQSLDQGLQFLIQYYNGEERAKGNILERFSAQQFPDLHSELNLSSLELGDSALYFCASRGVGEKLFFGSGTQLSVL.